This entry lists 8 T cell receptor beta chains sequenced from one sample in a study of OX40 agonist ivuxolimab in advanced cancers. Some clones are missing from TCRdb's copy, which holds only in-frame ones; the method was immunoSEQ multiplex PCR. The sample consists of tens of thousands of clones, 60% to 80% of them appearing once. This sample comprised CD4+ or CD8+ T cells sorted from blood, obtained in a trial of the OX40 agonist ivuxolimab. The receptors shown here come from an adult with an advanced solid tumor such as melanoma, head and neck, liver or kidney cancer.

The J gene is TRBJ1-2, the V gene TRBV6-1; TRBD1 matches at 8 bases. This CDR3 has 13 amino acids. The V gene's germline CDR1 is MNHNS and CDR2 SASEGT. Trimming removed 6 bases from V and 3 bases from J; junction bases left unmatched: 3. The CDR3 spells CASRTTGDYGYTF. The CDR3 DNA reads TGTGCCAGCAGGACGACAGGGGACTATGGCTACACCTTC.

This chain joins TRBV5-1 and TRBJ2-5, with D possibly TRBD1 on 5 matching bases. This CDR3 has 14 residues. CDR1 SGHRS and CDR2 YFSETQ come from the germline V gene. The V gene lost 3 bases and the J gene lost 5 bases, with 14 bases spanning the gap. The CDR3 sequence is CASSWQGSGETQYF. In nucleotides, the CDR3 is TGCGCCAGCAGCTGGCAGGGCTCTGGGGAGACCCAGTACTTC.

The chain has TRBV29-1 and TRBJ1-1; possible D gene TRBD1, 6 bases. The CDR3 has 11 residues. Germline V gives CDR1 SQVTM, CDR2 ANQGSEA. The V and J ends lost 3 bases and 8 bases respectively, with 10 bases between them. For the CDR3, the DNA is TGCAGCGTTGATGGGGGCTCCGAAGCTTTCTTT. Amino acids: CSVDGGSEAFF.

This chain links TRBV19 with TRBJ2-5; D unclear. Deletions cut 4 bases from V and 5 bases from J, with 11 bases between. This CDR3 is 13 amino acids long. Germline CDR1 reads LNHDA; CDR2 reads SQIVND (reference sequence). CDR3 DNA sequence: TGTGCCAGTAGTACCTCGGTCGAGGAGACCCAGTACTTC. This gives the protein CASSTSVEETQYF.

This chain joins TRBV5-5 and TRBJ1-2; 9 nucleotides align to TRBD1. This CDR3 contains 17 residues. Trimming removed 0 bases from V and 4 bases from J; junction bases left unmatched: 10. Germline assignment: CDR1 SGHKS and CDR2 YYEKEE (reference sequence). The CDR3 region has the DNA TGTGCCAGCAGCTTGGTCACAGGGGGCTTGTATCCCTATGGCTACACCTTC. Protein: CASSLVTGGLYPYGYTF.

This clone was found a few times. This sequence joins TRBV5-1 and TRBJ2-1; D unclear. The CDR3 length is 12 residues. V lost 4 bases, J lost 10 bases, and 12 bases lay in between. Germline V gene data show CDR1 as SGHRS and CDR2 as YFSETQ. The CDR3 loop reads CASSPEDGEQFF. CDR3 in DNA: TGCGCCAGCAGCCCTGAAGATGGAGAGCAGTTCTTC.

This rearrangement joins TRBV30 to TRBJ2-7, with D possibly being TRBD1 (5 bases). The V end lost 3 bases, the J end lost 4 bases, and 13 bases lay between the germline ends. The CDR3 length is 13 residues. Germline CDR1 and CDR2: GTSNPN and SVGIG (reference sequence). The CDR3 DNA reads TGTGCCTGGAGACTGAAGGGGCGGTACGAGCAGTACTTC. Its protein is CAWRLKGRYEQYF.

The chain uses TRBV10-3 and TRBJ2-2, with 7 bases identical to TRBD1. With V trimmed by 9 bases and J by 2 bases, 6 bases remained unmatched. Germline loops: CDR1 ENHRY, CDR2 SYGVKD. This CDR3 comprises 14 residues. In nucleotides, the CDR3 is TGTGCCATGAACAGGGACAGCAACACCGGGGAGCTGTTTTTT. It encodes CAMNRDSNTGELFF.